The present T cell receptor (beta chain) was sequenced within a study of identical twins. With 0 bases clipped from V and 0 bases from J, the junction kept 1 base outside the gene matches. The germline CDR1 and CDR2 sequences are MNHNS and SASEGT. The CDR3 is 15 amino acids. General study points: Within monozygotic twins, out-of-frame TCR alpha sharing was underestimated by the models.

TCRdb analysed the 5' RACE reads with MiXCR anew, one entry per CDR3 protein. The sample yields approximately 210,000 distinct CDR3 sequences, 6% to 7% seen once. As concerns this clonotype: As yet, its antigen is unknown.

This sample also appeared in a second study, on T cells expressing NK-cell markers.

The gene calls are TRBV6-1 and TRBJ2-7; TRBD2 agrees at 8 bases. The sample taken for sequencing was CD8+ T cells sorted from blood. This receptor was obtained from a woman between 18 and 29 years old in good health. The CDR3 DNA reads TGTGCCAGCAGTGAAGCGGCGGGGGGCTCCTACGAGCAGTACTTC. The encoded protein is CASSEAAGGSYEQYF.